The 18 T cell receptor beta chains in this list originate from one sample, sequenced in a study of blood T cell repertoires in COVID-19. The protocol was immunoSEQ multiplex PCR, while the TCRdb copy is restricted to in-frame clones and leaves out a portion. The data show about 79,000 clones, with roughly 89% seen just once and over 11% held by the top ten. Sequencing was done on a sample of peripheral blood. All receptors come from a man aged 65-85 years with active or convalescent COVID-19.

This clone was seen only once. As DNA, the CDR3 is TGTGCCAGCAGCTCCGGCGGGGGGGGTTTCTACAATGAGCAGTTCTTC. Its translation is CASSSGGGGFYNEQFF. The chain links TRBV9 to TRBJ2-1; 9 bases are shared with TRBD2. V was clipped by 4 bases and J by 3 bases; unmatched bases: 8. The germline gives CDR1 SGDLS, CDR2 YYNGEE. The CDR3 is 16 residues long.

J is TRBJ2-2 and V is TRBV10-3; 7 bases are a match to TRBD2. The length of the CDR3 is 15 residues. CDR1 is ENHRY and CDR2 is SYGVKD in the germline V gene. The J segment lost 2 bases and the V segment lost 6 bases, leaving 6 bases of the junction unmatched. CDR3 region: CAIRSGTTNTGELFF. The CDR3 bases are TGTGCCATCAGGTCCGGGACTACTAACACCGGGGAGCTGTTTTTT.

This clone was counted between two and nine times. The chain is built from TRBV4-2 and TRBJ2-7, with TRBD2 matching over 10 bases. Germline V CDR1 and CDR2: LGHNA, YNFKEQ. This CDR3 comprises 16 residues. Germline trimming cut 1 base from V and 7 bases from J; bases unmatched to any gene: 10. This chain's CDR3 is CASSQAGLAGDNEQYF. The DNA for the CDR3 is TGTGCCAGCAGCCAAGCTGGCCTAGCGGGAGATAATGAGCAGTACTTC.

This rearrangement joins TRBV14 to TRBJ1-2; TRBD1 might be the D (6 bases). The germline gives CDR1 SGHDN, CDR2 FVKESK. V was shortened by 1 base and J by 3 bases, with 12 bases between the two germline ends. CDR3 length equals 15 residues. DNA of the CDR3: TGTGCCAGCAGCCAAGGGCTCAGGGGTGACTATGGCTACACCTTC. Translating gives CASSQGLRGDYGYTF.

The genes are TRBV2 and TRBJ2-5, with a possible D match to TRBD2 (5 bases). The V gene's germline CDR1 is SNHLY and CDR2 FYNNEI. The CDR3 totals 14 residues. V was trimmed by 8 bases and J by 5 bases, leaving 18 bases between them. The CDR3 protein is CASHEGFHAETQYF. CDR3 coding DNA: TGTGCCAGCCACGAGGGTTTCCACGCCGAGACCCAGTACTTC.

This clone was seen only once. The rearrangement joins TRBV6-5 to TRBJ2-5; D is ambiguous. Germline V gene sequence: CDR1 MNHEY, CDR2 SVGAGI. This CDR3 is 12 amino acids long. Trimming removed 8 bases at V and 4 bases at J, with 11 bases between. Here the CDR3 reads CASRTARETQYF. The CDR3 DNA reads TGTGCCAGCCGTACCGCGCGAGAGACCCAGTACTTC.

The chain employs TRBV12-2 and TRBJ1-2; no DNA check was done on the table's D call, TRBD1. TRBV12-2 is reported as a pseudogene. This CDR3 has 14 residues. In DNA, the CDR3 is TGTGCAAGTCGCTCTATGACCCAGGTCTATGGCTACACCTTC. Its protein product is CASRSMTQVYGYTF.

The genes are TRBV28 and TRBJ2-2, with TRBD2 identical over 10 bases. Germline lookup yields CDR1 MDHEN and CDR2 SYDVKM. J was trimmed by 2 bases and V by 5 bases; bases with no gene match: 8. The CDR3 has 17 residues. The CDR3 DNA is TGTGCCAGCAGTCCGGCGGGACTAGCGACCAACACCGGGGAGCTGTTTTTT. Protein product: CASSPAGLATNTGELFF.

The chain is built from TRBV5-1 and TRBJ1-2, with a possible D match to TRBD1 (5 bases). Trimming cost V 4 bases and J 8 bases, with 15 bases left between them. Germline assignment: CDR1 SGHRS and CDR2 YFSETQ. The CDR3 covers 13 residues. The CDR3 here is CASSPEGVDGYTF. The CDR3 DNA reads TGCGCCAGCAGCCCGGAAGGGGTTGACGGCTACACCTTC.

The chain links TRBV6-2 or TRBV6-3 to TRBJ2-1, with D tentatively TRBD1 (6 bases). V dropped 2 bases and J dropped 4 bases, with 15 bases sitting between them. Looked up from germline, CDR1 is MNHEY and CDR2 is SVGEGT. The CDR3 has 16 amino acids. Written as DNA, the CDR3 is TGTGCCAGCAGTTACCATAAGTCAGGGGATTACAATGAGCAGTTCTTC. Translation: CASSYHKSGDYNEQFF.

The J gene is TRBJ2-6, the V gene TRBV20-1, with 9 bases lining up with TRBD1. Germline V gene data show CDR1 as DFQATT and CDR2 as SNEGSKA (reference sequence). The CDR3 is made up of 15 amino acids. After removal of 3 bases from V and 4 bases from J, the junction contained 4 bases not matched to a gene. CDR3 in amino acids: CSASRQGVGANVLTF. Here the CDR3 DNA reads TGCAGTGCTAGTAGACAGGGGGTAGGGGCCAACGTCCTGACTTTC.

The chain employs TRBV14 and TRBJ2-7; TRBD2 matches at 11 bases. This CDR3 contains 21 residues. The junction had 23 bases not matched to a gene; V was cut back by 4 bases and J by 3 bases. Germline V gene data show CDR1 as SGHDN and CDR2 as FVKESK. The CDR3 DNA sequence: TGTGCCAGCAGCCGATTAAATTACAGGGGCCCGGGACTAGCGGTAAACTACGAGCAGTACTTC. Translating it yields CASSRLNYRGPGLAVNYEQYF.

V and J are TRBV9 and TRBJ1-1; D remains ambiguous. Germline CDR1 is SGDLS and CDR2 is YYNGEE. Trimming took 0 bases from V and 0 from J, leaving 12 bases between them. The CDR3 is 16 amino acids. This chain's CDR3 is CASSVDEGYMNTEAFF. The CDR3 DNA follows: TGTGCCAGCAGCGTAGATGAGGGATACATGAACACTGAAGCTTTCTTT.

The chain uses TRBV4-1 and TRBJ1-4; D not resolved. CDR1 and CDR2 (germline): MGHRA, YSYEKL. Trimming took 2 bases from V and 7 from J, leaving 8 bases between them. This CDR3 comprises 13 residues. The CDR3 bases are TGCGCCAGCAGCCAAATCTTAATTGAAAAACTGTTTTTT. Translating it yields CASSQILIEKLFF.

This rearrangement joins TRBV18 to TRBJ2-7; 7 bases agree with TRBD1. CDR3 length: 14 residues. Germline CDR1 reads KGHSH; CDR2 reads LQKENI. J lost 4 bases, V lost 5 bases, and 8 bases had no gene match. The CDR3 nucleotides are TGTGCCAGCTCATCAAATGACAGGGTTTACGAGCAGTACTTC. Translation gives CASSSNDRVYEQYF.

The J gene is TRBJ2-5, the V gene TRBV14, with D unclear. Trimming took off 2 bases at V and 2 bases at J, with 6 bases between the two ends. The V gene's germline CDR1 is SGHDN and CDR2 FVKESK. The CDR3 length is 13 residues. CDR3 sequence reads: CASSQTTQETQYF. The CDR3 DNA reads TGTGCCAGCAGCCAAACCACTCAAGAGACCCAGTACTTC.

This clone was recorded a few times. J is TRBJ2-1 and V is TRBV30, with 7 bases matching TRBD1. CDR1 and CDR2 (germline): GTSNPN, SVGIG (reference sequence). This CDR3 comprises 14 residues. V lost 5 bases to trimming and J lost 0 bases; unmatched junction nucleotides: 4. CDR3 sequence reads: CAWGQVGSYNEQFF. The CDR3, as DNA: TGTGCCTGGGGACAGGTGGGCTCCTACAATGAGCAGTTCTTC.

Worth noting for this clone: An end of the junction differs from the germline gene, which may be a read error. J is TRBJ1-4 and V is TRBV6-1; TRBD1 matches 7 bases. The germline V gene has CDR1 MNHNS and CDR2 SASEGT. This CDR3 has 17 amino acids. The CDR3 reads CASSENRDRRTNEKLFF. For the CDR3, the DNA is TGTGCTAGCAGTGAAAACCGGGACAGAAGAACTAATGAAAAACTGTTTTTT.